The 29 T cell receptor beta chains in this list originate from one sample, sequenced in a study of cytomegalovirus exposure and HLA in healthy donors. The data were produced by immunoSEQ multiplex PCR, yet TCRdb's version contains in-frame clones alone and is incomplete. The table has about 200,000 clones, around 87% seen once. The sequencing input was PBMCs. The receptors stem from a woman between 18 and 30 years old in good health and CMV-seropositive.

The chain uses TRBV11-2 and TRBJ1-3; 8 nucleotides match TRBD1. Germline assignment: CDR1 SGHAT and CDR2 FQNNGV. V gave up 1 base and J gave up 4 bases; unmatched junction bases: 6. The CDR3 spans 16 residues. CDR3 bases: TGTGCCAGCAGCTTAGGAATCAGGGGGCGCGGAAACACCATATATTTT. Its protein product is CASSLGIRGRGNTIYF. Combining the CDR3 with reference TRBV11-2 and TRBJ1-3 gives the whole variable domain EAGVAQSPRYKIIEKRQSVAFWCNPISGHATLYWYQQILGQGPKLLIQFQNNGVVDDSQLPKDRFSAERLKGVDSTLKIQPAKLEDSAVYLCASSLGIRGRGNTIYFGEGSWLTVV.

The CDR3 sequence: CASSRGTGGEKLFF. The CDR3 nucleotides are TGTGCCAGCAGTCGCGGGACAGGGGGCGAAAAACTGTTTTTT. This chain joins TRBV28 and TRBJ1-4; 12 nucleotides match TRBD1. Germline lookup yields CDR1 MDHEN and CDR2 SYDVKM. This CDR3 comprises 14 residues. V lost 5 bases, J lost 8 bases, and 3 bases stayed unmatched. The full variable domain, completed using reference TRBV28 and TRBJ1-4, is DVKVTQSSRYLVKRTGEKVFLECVQDMDHENMFWYRQDPGLGLRLIYFSYDVKMKEKGDIPEGYSVSREKKERFSLILESASTNQTSMYLCASSRGTGGEKLFFGSGTQLSVL.

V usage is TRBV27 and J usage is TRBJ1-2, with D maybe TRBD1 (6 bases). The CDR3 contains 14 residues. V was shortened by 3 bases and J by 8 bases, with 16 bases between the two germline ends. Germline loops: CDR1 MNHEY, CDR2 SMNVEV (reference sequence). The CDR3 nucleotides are TGTGCCAGCAGTTTTATACAGGGAGGGTGGGGCTACACCTTC. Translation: CASSFIQGGWGYTF.

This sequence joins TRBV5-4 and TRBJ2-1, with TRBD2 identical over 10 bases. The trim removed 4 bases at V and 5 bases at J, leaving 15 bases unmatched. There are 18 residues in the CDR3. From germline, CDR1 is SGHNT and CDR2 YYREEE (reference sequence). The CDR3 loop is CASSLPRLPGLAHNEQFF. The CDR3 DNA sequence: TGTGCCAGCAGCCTTCCCCGGCTTCCGGGACTAGCGCACAATGAGCAGTTCTTC.

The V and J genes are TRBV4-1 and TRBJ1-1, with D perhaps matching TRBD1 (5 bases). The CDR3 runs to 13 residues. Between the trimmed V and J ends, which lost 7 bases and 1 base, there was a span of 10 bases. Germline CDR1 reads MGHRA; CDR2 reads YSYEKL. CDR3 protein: CASIAGSNTEAFF. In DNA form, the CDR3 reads TGCGCCAGCATCGCAGGGTCGAACACTGAAGCTTTCTTT.

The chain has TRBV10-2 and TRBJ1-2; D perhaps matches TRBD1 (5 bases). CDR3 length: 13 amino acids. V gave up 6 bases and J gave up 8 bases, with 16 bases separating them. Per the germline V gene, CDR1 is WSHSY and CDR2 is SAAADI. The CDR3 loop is CASRQTAPGGYTF. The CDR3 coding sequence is TGCGCCAGCAGGCAGACAGCCCCTGGGGGCTACACCTTC.

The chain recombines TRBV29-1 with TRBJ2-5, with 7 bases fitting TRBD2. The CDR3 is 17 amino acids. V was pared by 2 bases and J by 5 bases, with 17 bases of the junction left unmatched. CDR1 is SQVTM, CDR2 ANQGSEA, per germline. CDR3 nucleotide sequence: TGCAGCGTTGAAAAGTGGCGGAGTCAAGACGGGGGGGAGACCCAGTACTTC. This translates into CSVEKWRSQDGGETQYF.

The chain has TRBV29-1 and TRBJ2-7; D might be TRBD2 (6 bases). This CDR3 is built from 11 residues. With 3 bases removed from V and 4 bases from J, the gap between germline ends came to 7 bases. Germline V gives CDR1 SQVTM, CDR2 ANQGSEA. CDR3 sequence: CSVEGLYEQYF. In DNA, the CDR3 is TGCAGCGTTGAGGGACTGTACGAGCAGTACTTC.

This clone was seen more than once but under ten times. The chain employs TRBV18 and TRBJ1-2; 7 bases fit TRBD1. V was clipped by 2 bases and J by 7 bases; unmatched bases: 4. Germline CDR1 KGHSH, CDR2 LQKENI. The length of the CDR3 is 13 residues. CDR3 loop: CASSPGTVFGYTF. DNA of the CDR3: TGTGCCAGCTCACCAGGGACAGTCTTTGGCTACACCTTC.

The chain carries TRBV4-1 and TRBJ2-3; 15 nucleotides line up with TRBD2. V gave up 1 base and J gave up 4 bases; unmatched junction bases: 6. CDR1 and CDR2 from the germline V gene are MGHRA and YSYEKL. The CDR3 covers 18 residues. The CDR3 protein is CASSQGTSGRAGADTQYF. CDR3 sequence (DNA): TGCGCCAGCAGCCAAGGGACTAGCGGGAGGGCCGGGGCAGATACGCAGTATTTT.

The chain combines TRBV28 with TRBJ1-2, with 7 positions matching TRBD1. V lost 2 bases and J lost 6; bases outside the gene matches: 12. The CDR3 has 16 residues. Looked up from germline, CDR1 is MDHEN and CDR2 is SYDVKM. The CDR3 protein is CASSLAHDRVRDGYTF. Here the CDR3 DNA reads TGTGCCAGCAGTTTAGCCCACGACAGGGTGAGGGATGGCTACACCTTC.

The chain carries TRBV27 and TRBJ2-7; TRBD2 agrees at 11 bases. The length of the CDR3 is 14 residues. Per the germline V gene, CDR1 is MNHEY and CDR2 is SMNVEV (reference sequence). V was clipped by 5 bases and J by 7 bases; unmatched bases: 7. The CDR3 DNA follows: TGTGCCAGCAGTCTTAAGACTAGCGGGAAGGAGCAGTACTTC. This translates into CASSLKTSGKEQYF.

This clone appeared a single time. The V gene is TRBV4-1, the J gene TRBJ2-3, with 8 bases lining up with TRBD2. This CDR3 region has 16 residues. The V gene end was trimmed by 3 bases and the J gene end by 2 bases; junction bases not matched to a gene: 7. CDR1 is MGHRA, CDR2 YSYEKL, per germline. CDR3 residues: CASSQRAGVNTDTQYF. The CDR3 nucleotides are TGCGCCAGCAGCCAGAGAGCGGGAGTCAACACAGATACGCAGTATTTT.

CDR3 coding DNA: TGTGCCAGCAGACTCCAGCGGGAGGGATCCTACGAGCAGTACTTC. Its translation: CASRLQREGSYEQYF. The chain is built from TRBV6-5 and TRBJ2-7; 10 nucleotides agree with TRBD2. There are 15 residues in the CDR3. Trimming cost V 6 bases and J 1 base; bases outside gene matches: 6. Germline V gene lookup returns CDR1 MNHEY and CDR2 SVGAGI.

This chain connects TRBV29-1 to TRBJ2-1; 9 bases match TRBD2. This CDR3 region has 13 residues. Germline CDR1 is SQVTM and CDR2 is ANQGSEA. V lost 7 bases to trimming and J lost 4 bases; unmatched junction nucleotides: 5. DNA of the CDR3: TGCAGCGCGAGCAGCGGGGGGTACAATGAGCAGTTCTTC. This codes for CSASSGGYNEQFF.

The CDR3 nucleotides are TGTGCCAGTAGGTCAAGAGAAGGCAGGGGCTCCTACAATGAGCAGTTCTTC. Translating it yields CASRSREGRGSYNEQFF. V usage is TRBV19 and J usage is TRBJ2-1; D possibly corresponds to TRBD1 (6 bases). The CDR3 runs to 17 residues. CDR1 is LNHDA and CDR2 is SQIVND in the germline V gene (reference sequence). V lost 6 bases and J 0 bases, leaving 18 bases between the germline ends.

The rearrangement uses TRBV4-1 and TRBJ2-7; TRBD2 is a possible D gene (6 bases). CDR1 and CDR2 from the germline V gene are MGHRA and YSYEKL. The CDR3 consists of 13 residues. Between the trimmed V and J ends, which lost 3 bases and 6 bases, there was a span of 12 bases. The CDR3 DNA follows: TGCGCCAGCAGCCACGCCGGGGGACGCGAGCAGTACTTC. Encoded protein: CASSHAGGREQYF.

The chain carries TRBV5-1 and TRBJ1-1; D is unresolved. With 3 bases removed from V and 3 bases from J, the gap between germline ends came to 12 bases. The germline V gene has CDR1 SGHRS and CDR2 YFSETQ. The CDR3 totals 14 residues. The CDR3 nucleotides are TGCGCCAGCAGCTCGATTGACACTGACACTGAAGCTTTCTTT. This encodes CASSSIDTDTEAFF.

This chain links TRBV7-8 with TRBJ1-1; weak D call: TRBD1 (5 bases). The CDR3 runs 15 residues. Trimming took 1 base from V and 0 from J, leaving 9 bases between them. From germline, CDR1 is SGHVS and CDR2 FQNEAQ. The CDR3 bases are TGTGCCAGCAGCTTAGGGACATTGATGAACACTGAAGCTTTCTTT. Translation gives CASSLGTLMNTEAFF. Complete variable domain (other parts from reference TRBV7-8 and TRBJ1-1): GAGVSQSPRYKVAKRGQDVALRCDPISGHVSLFWYQQALGQGPEFLTYFQNEAQLDKSGLPSDRFFAERPEGSVSTLKIQRTQQEDSAVYLCASSLGTLMNTEAFFGQGTRLTVV.

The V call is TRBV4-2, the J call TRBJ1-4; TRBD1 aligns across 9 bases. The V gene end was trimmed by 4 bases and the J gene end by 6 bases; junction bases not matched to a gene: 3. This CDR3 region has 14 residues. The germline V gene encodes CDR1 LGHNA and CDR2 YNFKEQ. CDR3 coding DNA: TGTGCCAGCAGCCGGACAGGGGAAGATGAAAAACTGTTTTTT. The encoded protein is CASSRTGEDEKLFF.

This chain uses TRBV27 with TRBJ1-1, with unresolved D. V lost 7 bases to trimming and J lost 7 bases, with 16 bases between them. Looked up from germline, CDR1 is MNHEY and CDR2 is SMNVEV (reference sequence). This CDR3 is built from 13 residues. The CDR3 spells CASKDLGGVEAFF. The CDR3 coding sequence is TGTGCCAGCAAGGACTTAGGAGGTGTTGAAGCTTTCTTT.

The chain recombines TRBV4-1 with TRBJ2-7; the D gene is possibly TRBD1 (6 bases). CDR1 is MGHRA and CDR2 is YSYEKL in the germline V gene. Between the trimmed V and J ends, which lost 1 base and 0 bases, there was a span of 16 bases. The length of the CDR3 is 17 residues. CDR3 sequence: CASSQANFWDNSYEQYF. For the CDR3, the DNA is TGCGCCAGCAGCCAAGCCAATTTTTGGGACAACTCCTACGAGCAGTACTTC.

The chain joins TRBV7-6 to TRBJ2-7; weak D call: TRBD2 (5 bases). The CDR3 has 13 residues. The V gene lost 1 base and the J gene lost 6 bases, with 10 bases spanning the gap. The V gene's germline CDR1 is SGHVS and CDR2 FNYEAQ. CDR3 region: CASSLDGRREQYF. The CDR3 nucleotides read TGTGCCAGCAGCTTAGATGGGAGACGCGAGCAGTACTTC.

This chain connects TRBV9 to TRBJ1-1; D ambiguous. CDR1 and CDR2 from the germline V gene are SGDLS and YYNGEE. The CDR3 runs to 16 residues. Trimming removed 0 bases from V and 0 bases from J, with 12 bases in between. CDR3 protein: CASSVGRNLMNTEAFF. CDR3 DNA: TGTGCCAGCAGCGTAGGCAGGAACTTGATGAACACTGAAGCTTTCTTT.

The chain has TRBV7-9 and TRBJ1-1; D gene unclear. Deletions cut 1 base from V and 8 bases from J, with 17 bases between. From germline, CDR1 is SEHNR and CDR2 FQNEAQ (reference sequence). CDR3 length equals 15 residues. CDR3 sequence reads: CASSLVLLQSPEAFF. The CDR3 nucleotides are TGTGCCAGCAGCTTAGTCCTCCTACAGTCTCCAGAAGCTTTCTTT.

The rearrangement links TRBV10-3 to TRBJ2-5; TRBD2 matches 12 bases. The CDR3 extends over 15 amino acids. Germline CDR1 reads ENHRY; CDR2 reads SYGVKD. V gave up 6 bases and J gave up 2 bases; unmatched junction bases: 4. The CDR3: CAIRSSGRDQETQYF. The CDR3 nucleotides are TGTGCCATCAGGTCTAGCGGGAGGGATCAAGAGACCCAGTACTTC.

CDR3 DNA sequence: TGTGCCAGCAGGACCGGGACAGGGTTTGGCGAGCAGTACTTC. This encodes CASRTGTGFGEQYF. The J gene is TRBJ2-7, the V gene TRBV27; 9 positions match TRBD1. The germline CDR1 and CDR2 sequences are MNHEY and SMNVEV (reference sequence). CDR3 size: 14 residues. V lost 6 bases, J lost 6 bases, and 9 bases stayed unmatched.

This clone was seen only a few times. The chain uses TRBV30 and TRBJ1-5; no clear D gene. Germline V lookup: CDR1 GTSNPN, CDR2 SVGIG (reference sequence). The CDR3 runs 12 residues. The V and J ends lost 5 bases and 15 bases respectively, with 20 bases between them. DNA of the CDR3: TGTGCCTGGGGTAGGGAGGGCGACTTCAGGCATTTT. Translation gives CAWGREGDFRHF.

The chain's CDR3 is CASSLGQVAGDTIYF. CDR3 DNA sequence: TGTGCCAGCAGCCTAGGACAGGTTGCCGGGGACACCATATATTTT. V gene TRBV9 combines with J gene TRBJ1-3; TRBD1 matches 7 bases. The germline gives CDR1 SGDLS, CDR2 YYNGEE. V lost 4 bases to trimming and J lost 8 bases; unmatched junction nucleotides: 12. CDR3 size: 15 residues.